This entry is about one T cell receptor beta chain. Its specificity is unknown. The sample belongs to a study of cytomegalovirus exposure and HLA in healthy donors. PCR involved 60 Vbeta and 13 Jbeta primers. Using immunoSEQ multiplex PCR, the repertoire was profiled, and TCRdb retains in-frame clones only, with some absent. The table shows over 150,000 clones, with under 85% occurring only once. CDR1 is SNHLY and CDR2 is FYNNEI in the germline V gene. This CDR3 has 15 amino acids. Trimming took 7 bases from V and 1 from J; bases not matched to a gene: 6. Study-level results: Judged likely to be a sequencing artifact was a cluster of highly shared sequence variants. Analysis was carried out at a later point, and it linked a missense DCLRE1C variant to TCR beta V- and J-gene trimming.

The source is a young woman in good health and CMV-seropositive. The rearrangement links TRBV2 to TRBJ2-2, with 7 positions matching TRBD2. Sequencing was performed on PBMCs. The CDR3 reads CASMTERGNTGELFF. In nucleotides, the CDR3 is TGTGCCAGCATGACCGAGCGGGGGAACACCGGGGAGCTGTTTTTT.